This T cell receptor beta chain was captured in a study of shared clonotypes between healthy human individuals. This CDR3 region has 14 residues. V lost 6 bases and J 0 bases, leaving 10 bases between the germline ends. The germline V gene has CDR1 SEHNR and CDR2 FQNEAQ (reference sequence). Caucasian adults residing in Nashville, Tennessee made up all the donors. Points from the study as a whole: Clonotype sharing levels among donors were expected to vary with sequencing depth.

Loaded into unsorted PBMC replicate PCRs was roughly 300 ng DNA, 30,000 or so T cell genomes. The authors sequenced unsorted PBMC DNA on ten immunoSEQ deep assay plates. Sequencing used immunoSEQ multiplex PCR; TCRdb keeps in-frame clones, though not all of them. The sample yields 450,000 to 600,000 clones, roughly 85% seen once. This clone was observed a single time. Its antigen is as yet unknown. What was sequenced was PBMCs. This receptor was taken from a woman aged 40 to 50 in good health. Some clones in this sample may be carry-over from other donors' samples. The chain couples TRBV7-9 to TRBJ2-3; tentative D call: TRBD2 (6 bases). The CDR3, as DNA: TGTGCCAGCAGAGCTAGCGCCAGCACAGATACGCAGTATTTT. Its protein product is CASRASASTDTQYF.